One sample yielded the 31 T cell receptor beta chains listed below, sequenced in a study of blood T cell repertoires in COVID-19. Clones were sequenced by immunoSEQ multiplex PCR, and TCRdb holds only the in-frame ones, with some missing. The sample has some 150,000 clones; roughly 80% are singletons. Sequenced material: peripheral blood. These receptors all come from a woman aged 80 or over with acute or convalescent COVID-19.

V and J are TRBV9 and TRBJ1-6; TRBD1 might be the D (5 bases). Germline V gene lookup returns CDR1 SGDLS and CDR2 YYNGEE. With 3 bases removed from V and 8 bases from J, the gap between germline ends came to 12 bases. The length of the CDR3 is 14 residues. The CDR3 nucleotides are TGTGCCAGCAGCGCGCGGGACGGTGATTCACCCCTCCACTTT. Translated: CASSARDGDSPLHF.

CDR3 DNA: TGTGCCAGCAGCCCGGGGGGCCTCTCTCAAGAGACCCAGTACTTC. The encoded protein is CASSPGGLSQETQYF. This rearrangement joins TRBV5-4 to TRBJ2-5; weak D call: TRBD2 (7 bases). CDR1 is SGHNT and CDR2 is YYREEE in the germline V gene (reference sequence). Trimming took off 4 bases at V and 2 bases at J, with 15 bases between the two ends. The CDR3 is 15 amino acids. The whole variable domain, filled in from reference TRBV5-4 and TRBJ2-5, reads ETGVTQSPTHLIKTRGQQVTLRCSSQSGHNTVSWYQQALGQGPQFIFQYYREEENGRGNFPPRFSGLQFPNYSSELNVNALELDDSALYLCASSPGGLSQETQYFGPGTRLLVL.

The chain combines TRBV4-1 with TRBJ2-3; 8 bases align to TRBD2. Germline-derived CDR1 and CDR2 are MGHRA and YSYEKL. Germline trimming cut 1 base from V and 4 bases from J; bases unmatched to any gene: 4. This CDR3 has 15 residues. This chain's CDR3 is CASSQVGLVADTQYF. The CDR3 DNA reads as TGCGCCAGCAGCCAAGTGGGACTAGTGGCAGATACGCAGTATTTT.

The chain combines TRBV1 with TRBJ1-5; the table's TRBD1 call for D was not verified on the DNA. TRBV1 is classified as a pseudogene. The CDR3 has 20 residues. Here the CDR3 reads CTSSQLSLGKGENSNQPQHF. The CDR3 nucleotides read TGCACCAGCAGCCAACTATCACTAGGTAAGGGGGAAAATAGCAATCAGCCCCAGCATTTT.

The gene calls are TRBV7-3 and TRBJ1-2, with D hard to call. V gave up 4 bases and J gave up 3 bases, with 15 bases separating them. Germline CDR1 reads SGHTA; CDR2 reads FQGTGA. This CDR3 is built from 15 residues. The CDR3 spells CASSSNSGEHYGYTF. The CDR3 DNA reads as TGTGCCAGCAGCTCCAACTCGGGAGAGCACTATGGCTACACCTTC.

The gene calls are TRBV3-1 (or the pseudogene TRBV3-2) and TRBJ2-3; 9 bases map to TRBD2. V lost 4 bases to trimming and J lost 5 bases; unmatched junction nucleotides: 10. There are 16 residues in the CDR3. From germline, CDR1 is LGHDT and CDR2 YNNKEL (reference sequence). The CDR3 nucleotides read TGTGCCAGCAGCCTTGGACTAGCGAGGGGGAGAGATACGCAGTATTTT. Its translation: CASSLGLARGRDTQYF.

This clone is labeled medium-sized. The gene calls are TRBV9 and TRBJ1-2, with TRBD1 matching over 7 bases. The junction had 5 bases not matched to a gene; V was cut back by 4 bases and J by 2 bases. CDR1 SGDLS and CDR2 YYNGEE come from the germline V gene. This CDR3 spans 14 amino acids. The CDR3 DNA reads TGTGCCAGCAGCCCCGGGACAGCCAACTATGGCTACACCTTC. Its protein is CASSPGTANYGYTF. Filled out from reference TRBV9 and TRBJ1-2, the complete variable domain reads DSGVTQTPKHLITATGQRVTLRCSPRSGDLSVYWYQQSLDQGLQFLIQYYNGEERAKGNILERFSAQQFPDLHSELNLSSLELGDSALYFCASSPGTANYGYTFGSGTRLTVV.

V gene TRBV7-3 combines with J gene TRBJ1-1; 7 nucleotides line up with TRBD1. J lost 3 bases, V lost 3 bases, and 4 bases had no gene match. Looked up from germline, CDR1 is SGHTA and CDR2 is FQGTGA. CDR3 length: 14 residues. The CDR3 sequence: CASSFRGPDTEAFF. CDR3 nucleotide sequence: TGTGCCAGCAGCTTTAGGGGGCCTGACACTGAAGCTTTCTTT. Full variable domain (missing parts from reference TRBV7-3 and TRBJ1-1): GAGVSQTPSNKVTEKGKYVELRCDPISGHTALYWYRQSLGQGPEFLIYFQGTGAADDSGLPNDRFFAVRPEGSVSTLKIQRTERGDSAVYLCASSFRGPDTEAFFGQGTRLTVV.

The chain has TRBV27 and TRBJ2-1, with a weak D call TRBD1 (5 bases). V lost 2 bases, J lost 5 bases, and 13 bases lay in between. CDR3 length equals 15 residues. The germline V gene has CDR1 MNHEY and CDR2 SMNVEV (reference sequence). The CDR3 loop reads CASSLRGTGNNEQFF. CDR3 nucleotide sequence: TGTGCCAGCAGTTTAAGGGGCACAGGTAACAATGAGCAGTTCTTC.

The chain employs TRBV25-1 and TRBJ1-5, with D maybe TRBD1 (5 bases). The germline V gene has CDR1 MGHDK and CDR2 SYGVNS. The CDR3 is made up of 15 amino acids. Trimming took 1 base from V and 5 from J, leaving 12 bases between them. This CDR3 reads CASSESSRVDQPQHF. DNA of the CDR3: TGTGCCAGCAGTGAATCCTCCAGGGTTGATCAGCCCCAGCATTTT.

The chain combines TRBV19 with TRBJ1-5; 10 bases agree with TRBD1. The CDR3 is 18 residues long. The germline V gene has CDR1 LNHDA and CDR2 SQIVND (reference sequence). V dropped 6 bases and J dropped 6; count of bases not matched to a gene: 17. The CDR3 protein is CASSSRQGARVVGQPQHF. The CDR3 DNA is TGTGCCAGTAGCTCTAGACAGGGGGCGCGTGTTGTTGGTCAGCCCCAGCATTTT. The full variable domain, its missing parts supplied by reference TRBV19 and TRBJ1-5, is DGGITQSPKYLFRKEGQNVTLSCEQNLNHDAMYWYRQDPGQGLRLIYYSQIVNDFQKGDIAEGYSVSREKKESFPLTVTSAQKNPTAFYLCASSSRQGARVVGQPQHFGDGTRLSIL.

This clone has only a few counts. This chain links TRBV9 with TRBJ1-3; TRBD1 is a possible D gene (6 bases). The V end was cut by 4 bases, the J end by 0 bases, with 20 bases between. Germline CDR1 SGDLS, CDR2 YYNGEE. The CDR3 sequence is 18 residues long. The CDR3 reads CASSPRGPGANSGNTIYF. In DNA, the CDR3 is TGTGCCAGCAGCCCACGTGGGCCAGGGGCTAACTCTGGAAACACCATATATTTT.

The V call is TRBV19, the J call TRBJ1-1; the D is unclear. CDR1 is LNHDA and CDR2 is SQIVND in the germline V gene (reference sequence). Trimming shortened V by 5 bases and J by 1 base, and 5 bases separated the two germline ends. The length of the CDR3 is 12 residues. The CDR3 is CASSQANTEAFF. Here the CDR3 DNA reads TGTGCCAGTAGTCAGGCGAACACTGAAGCTTTCTTT.

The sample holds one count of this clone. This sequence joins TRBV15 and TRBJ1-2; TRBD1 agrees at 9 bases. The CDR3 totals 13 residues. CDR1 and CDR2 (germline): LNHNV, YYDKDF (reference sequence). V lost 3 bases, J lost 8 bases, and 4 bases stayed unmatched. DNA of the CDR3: TGTGCCACCAGCAGGGGACAGGGCGGAGGCTACACCTTC. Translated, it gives CATSRGQGGGYTF. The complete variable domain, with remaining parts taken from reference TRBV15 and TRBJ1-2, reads DAMVIQNPRYQVTQFGKPVTLSCSQTLNHNVMYWYQQKSSQAPKLLFHYYDKDFNNEADTPDNFQSRRPNTSFCFLDIRSPGLGDTAMYLCATSRGQGGGYTFGSGTRLTVV.

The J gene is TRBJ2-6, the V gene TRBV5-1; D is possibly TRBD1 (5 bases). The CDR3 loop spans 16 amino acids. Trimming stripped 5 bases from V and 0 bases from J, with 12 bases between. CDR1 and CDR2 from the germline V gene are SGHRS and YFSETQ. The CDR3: CASSSDTSSGANVLTF. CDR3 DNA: TGCGCCAGCAGTTCGGACACCAGCTCTGGGGCCAACGTCCTGACTTTC.

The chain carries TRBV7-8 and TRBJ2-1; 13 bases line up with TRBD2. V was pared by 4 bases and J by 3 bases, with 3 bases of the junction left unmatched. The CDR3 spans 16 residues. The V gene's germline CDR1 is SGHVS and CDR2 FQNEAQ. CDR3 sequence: CASSSRLAGGYNEQFF. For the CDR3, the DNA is TGTGCCAGCAGCTCCCGACTAGCGGGGGGCTACAATGAGCAGTTCTTC.

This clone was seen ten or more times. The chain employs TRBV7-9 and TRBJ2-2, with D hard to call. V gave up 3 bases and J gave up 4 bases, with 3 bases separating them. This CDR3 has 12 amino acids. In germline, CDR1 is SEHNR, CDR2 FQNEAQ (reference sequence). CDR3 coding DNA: TGTGCCAGCAGCTTTCGCACCGGGGAGCTGTTTTTT. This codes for CASSFRTGELFF. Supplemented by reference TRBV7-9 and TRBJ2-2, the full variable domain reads DTGVSQNPRHKITKRGQNVTFRCDPISEHNRLYWYRQTLGQGPEFLTYFQNEAQLEKSRLLSDRFSAERPKGSFSTLEIQRTEQGDSAMYLCASSFRTGELFFGEGSRLTVL.

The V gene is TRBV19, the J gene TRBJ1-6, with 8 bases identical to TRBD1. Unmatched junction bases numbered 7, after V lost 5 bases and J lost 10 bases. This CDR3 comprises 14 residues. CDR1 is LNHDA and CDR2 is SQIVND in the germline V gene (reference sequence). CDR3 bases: TGTGCCAGTAGTGCCGACAGGGGTCGCTCACCCCTCCACTTT. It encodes CASSADRGRSPLHF. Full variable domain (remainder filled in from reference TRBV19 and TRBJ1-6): DGGITQSPKYLFRKEGQNVTLSCEQNLNHDAMYWYRQDPGQGLRLIYYSQIVNDFQKGDIAEGYSVSREKKESFPLTVTSAQKNPTAFYLCASSADRGRSPLHFGNGTRLTVT.

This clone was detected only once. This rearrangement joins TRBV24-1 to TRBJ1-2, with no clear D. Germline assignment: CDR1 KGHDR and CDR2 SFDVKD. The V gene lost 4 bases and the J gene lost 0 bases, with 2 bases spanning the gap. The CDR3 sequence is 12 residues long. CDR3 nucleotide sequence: TGTGCCACCAGTGACACTAACTATGGCTACACCTTC. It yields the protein CATSDTNYGYTF.

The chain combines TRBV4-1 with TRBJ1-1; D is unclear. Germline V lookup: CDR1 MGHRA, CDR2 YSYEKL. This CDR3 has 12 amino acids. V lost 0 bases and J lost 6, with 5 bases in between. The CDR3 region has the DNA TGCGCCAGCAGCCAAGATGAGGCTGAAGCTTTCTTT. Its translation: CASSQDEAEAFF.

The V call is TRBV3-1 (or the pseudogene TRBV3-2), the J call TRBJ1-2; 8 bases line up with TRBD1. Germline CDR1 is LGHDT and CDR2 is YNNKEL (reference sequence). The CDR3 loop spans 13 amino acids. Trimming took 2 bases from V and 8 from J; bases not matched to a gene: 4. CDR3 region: CASSQPDRGGYTF. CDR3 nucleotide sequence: TGTGCCAGCAGCCAACCCGACAGGGGAGGCTACACCTTC.

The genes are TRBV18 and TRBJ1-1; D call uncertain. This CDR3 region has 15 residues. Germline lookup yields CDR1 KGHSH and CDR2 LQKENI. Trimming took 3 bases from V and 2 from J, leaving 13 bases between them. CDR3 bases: TGTGCCAGCTCACCGGGAGACGGAGCTAACACTGAAGCTTTCTTT. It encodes CASSPGDGANTEAFF.

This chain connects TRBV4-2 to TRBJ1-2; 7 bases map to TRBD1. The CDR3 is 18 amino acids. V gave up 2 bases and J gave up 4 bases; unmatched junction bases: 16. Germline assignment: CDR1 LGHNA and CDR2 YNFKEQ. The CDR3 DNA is TGTGCCAGCAGCCAACCGTCCCCCGGGGACAGCGGATTCTATGGCTACACCTTC. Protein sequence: CASSQPSPGDSGFYGYTF.

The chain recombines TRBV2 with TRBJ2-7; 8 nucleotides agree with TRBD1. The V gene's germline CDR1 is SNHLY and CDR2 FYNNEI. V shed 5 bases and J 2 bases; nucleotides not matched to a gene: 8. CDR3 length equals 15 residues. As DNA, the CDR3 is TGTGCCAGCAGTCCGGGGACAGGCAGAACCTACGAGCAGTACTTC. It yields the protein CASSPGTGRTYEQYF.

The CDR3 coding sequence is TGTGCCAGCAGCCCCGTAGGGGCTACCAAAGATACGCAGTATTTT. It specifies CASSPVGATKDTQYF. The J gene is TRBJ2-3, the V gene TRBV3-1 (or the pseudogene TRBV3-2); TRBD1 might be the D (5 bases). V gave up 4 bases and J gave up 5 bases, with 16 bases separating them. The CDR3 totals 15 residues. Germline V lookup: CDR1 LGHDT, CDR2 YNNKEL (reference sequence).

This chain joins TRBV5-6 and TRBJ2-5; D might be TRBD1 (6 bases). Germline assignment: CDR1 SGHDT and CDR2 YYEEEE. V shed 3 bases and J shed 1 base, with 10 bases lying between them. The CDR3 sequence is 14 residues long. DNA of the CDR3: TGTGCCAGCAGCTCGTACAGGGCCCAAGAGACCCAGTACTTC. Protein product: CASSSYRAQETQYF.

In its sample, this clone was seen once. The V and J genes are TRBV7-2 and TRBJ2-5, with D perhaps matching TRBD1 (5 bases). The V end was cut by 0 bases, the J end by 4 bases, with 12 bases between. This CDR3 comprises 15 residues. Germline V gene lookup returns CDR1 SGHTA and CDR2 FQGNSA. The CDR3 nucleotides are TGTGCCAGCAGCTTAGCGCGTCAGGGAATAGAGACCCAGTACTTC. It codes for CASSLARQGIETQYF.

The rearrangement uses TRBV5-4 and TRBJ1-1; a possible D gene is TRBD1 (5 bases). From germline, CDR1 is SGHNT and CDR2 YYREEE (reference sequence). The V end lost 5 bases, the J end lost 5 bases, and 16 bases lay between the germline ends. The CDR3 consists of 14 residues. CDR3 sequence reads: CASREGRGTTEAFF. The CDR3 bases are TGTGCCAGCAGGGAGGGCAGAGGGACGACTGAAGCTTTCTTT.

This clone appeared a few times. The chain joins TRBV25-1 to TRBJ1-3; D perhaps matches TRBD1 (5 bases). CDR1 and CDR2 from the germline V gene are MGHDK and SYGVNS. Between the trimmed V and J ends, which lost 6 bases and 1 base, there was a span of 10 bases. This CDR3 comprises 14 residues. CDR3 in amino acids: CASRGQGSGNTIYF. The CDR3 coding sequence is TGTGCCAGCAGAGGGCAGGGATCTGGAAACACCATATATTTT.

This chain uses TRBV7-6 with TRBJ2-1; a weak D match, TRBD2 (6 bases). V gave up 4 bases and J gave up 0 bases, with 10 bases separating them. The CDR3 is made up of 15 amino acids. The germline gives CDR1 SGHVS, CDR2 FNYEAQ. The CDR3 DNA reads TGTGCCAGCAGCTCCACGGGGGTCTCCTACAATGAGCAGTTCTTC. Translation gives CASSSTGVSYNEQFF.

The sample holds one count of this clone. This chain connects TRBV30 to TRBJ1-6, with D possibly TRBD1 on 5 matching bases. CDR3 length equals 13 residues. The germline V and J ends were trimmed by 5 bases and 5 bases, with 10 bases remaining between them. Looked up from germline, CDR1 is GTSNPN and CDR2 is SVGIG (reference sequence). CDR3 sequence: CAWARGNNSPLHF. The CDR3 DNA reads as TGTGCCTGGGCTCGGGGGAATAATTCACCCCTCCACTTT. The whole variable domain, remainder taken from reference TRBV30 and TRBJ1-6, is SQTIHQWPATLVQPVGSPLSLECTVEGTSNPNLYWYRQAAGRGLQLLFYSVGIGQISSEVPQNLSASRPQDRQFILSSKKLLLSDSGFYLCAWARGNNSPLHFGNGTRLTVT.